The following is a TCR beta chain sequence with its context. Its cognate antigen is unknown. The data belong to a study of T cell responses to AZD1222 COVID-19 vaccine. General study findings and limits: Females made up more of the donors, who were largely white British, and clonal diversity may have come out too low.

Repertoires were generated with immunoSEQ multiplex PCR, while TCRdb's copy carries only in-frame clones and drops some. This sample yields under 150,000 clones, of which around 90% are seen a single time; 1.5% to 2% belongs to the top ten. Germline CDR1 is MGHDK and CDR2 is SYGVNS. V trimming: 6 bases; J trimming: 0 bases; junction bases outside the gene matches: 3. This CDR3 region has 15 residues. This sample comprised peripheral blood, obtained 28 days after the second AZD1222 dose. The TCR originated in an adult who received the AZD1222 COVID-19 vaccine. V and J are TRBV25-1 and TRBJ2-3; 10 bases line up with TRBD1. The CDR3 sequence: CASSRDRGSTDTQYF. The CDR3 DNA reads TGTGCCAGCAGCCGGGACAGGGGTAGCACAGATACGCAGTATTTT.